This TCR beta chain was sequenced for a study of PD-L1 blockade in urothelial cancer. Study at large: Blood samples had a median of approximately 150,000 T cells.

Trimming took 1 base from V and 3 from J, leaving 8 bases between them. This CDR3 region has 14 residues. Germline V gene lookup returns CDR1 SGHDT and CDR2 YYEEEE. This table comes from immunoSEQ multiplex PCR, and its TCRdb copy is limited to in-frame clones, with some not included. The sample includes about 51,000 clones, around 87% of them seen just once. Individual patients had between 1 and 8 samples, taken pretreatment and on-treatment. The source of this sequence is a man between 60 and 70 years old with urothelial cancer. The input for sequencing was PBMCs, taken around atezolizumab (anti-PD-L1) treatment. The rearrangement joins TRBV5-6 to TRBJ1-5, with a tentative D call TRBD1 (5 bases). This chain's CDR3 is CASSLTGVNQPQHF. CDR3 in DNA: TGTGCCAGCAGCTTGACAGGTGTCAATCAGCCCCAGCATTTT.